Listed below are T cell receptor beta chains from one sample, sequenced in a study of cytomegalovirus exposure and HLA in healthy donors. The table came from immunoSEQ multiplex PCR; TCRdb's copy has only in-frame clones and leaves some out. The sample lists some 130,000 clones, 77% occurring once. The sequenced sample consisted of PBMCs. These receptors were collected from a male donor in good health and CMV-seropositive. The CDR3 runs from the conserved cysteine through the conserved F or W. The order of the fields is J gene, V gene, CDR3 protein.

>TRBJ1-4|TRBV27
CASSFSFGSEKLFF
>TRBJ2-7|TRBV28
CASSSRLAVKTFSYEQYF
>TRBJ2-4|TRBV28
CASSNTGMENSQYF
>TRBJ2-7|TRBV9
CASSGTTSGGPYEQYF
>TRBJ2-7|TRBV7-2
CASSLVSGQSEQYF
>TRBJ1-1|TRBV2
CASTEVLRGTEAFF
>TRBJ2-3|TRBV7-2
CASSPPSAGGPDTQYF
>TRBJ1-1|TRBV28
CASRPRALMNTEAFF
>TRBJ2-1|TRBV6-5
CASKLARAVDEQFF
>TRBJ1-1|TRBV11-2
CASSRDRGTEAFF
>TRBJ2-7|TRBV5-1
CASSQPLGQGAHEQYF
>TRBJ2-7|TRBV19
CASSETLAGGGEQYF
>TRBJ1-2|TRBV15
CATSRDRNTVNYGYTF
>TRBJ1-1|TRBV6-5
CASSYKAGGPNTEAFF